This TCR beta chain emerged from a study of T cells in Graves' hyperthyroidism and ophthalmopathy. This CDR3 spans 15 amino acids. Germline V gene sequence: CDR1 LNHDA, CDR2 SQIVND (reference sequence). Stable disease denoted Graves' hyperthyroidism without ophthalmopathy progression within 18 months. This sample holds PBMCs from roughly 10 ml fresh peripheral blood. Researchers took RNA transcripts and amplified the TCR beta CDR3 regions from them. TCR CDR3 regions were first amplified by RT-PCR with HTBI primers. MiXCR, applied by TCRdb to the multiplex PCR reads, yields one record per CDR3 protein. Among roughly 200,000 distinct CDR3 sequences, less than 20% were seen once, and the ten largest hold roughly 49%. Whole-study results and caveats: Through a model of 13 V-J features, ophthalmopathy was separated from stable hyperthyroidism.

Regarding this clonotype: Its antigen is currently unknown. One end of the junction varies from germline; a read error may be responsible.

The TCR was taken from a woman aged 45 to 65 with Graves' hyperthyroidism. The V call is TRBV19, the J call TRBJ2-1, with D possibly matching TRBD1 (6 bases). Sequenced material: blood. As DNA, the CDR3 is TGTGCCAGTAGTATGCTCCTCGGACAGTACAATAAGCAGTTCTTC. Amino acid sequence: CASSMLLGQYNKQFF.